This TCR beta chain was sequenced for a study of T cell repertoires in cytomegalovirus infection. V was pared by 7 bases and J by 1 base, with 18 bases between. Germline V lookup: CDR1 MNHEY, CDR2 SMNVEV (reference sequence). There are 16 residues in the CDR3. TCRdb passed the reads through MiXCR, listing each CDR3 protein once. The sample contains roughly 500,000 distinct CDR3 sequences, 10% to 12% of which appear only once. Sequencing was performed on PBMCs. This sequence joins TRBV27 and TRBJ2-3; D may be TRBD1 (5 bases). The clonotype comes from a human donor in good health (CMV status not recorded). Some clones in this sample may be carry-over from other donors' samples. The CDR3 sequence is CASTPRAISGTDTQYF. The CDR3 nucleotides read TGTGCCAGCACCCCCAGGGCGATCTCAGGCACAGATACGCAGTATTTT.